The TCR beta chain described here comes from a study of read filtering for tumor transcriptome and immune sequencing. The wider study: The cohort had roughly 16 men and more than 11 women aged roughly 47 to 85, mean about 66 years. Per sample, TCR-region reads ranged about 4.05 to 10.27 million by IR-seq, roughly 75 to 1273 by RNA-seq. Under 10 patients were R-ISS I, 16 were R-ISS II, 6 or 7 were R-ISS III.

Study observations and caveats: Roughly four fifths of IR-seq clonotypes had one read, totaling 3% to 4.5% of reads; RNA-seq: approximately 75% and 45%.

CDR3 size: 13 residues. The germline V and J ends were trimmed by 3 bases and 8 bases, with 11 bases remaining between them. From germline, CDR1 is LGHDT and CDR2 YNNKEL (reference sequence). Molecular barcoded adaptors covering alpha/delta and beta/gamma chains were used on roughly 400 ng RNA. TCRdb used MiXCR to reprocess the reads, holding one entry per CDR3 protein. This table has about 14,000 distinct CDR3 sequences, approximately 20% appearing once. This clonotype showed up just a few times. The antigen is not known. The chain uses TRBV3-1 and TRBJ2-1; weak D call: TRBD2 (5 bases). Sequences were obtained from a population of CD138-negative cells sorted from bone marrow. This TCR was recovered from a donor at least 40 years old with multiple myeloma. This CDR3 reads CASSQGVGYEQFF. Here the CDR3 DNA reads TGTGCCAGCAGCCAGGGAGTAGGGTATGAGCAGTTCTTC.